This T cell receptor beta chain was sequenced during a study of T-cell memory formation after mild COVID-19. A 5'RACE reaction primed in the constant segment made cDNA libraries of TCR alpha and TCR beta, and these carried sample barcodes and UMIs. MiXCR was run by TCRdb on the 5' RACE reads, yielding one entry per CDR3 protein. The profile shows about 200,000 distinct CDR3 sequences, 9.5% of them singletons. Study-wide results and caveats: Whereas later expanders leaned CD4+, clones contracting day 15 to 85 showed a balanced CD4/CD8 makeup. SARS-CoV-2 specificity of second-wave clones peaking day 37 was unconfirmed. The CD4+ clones that contracted clustered mainly within CM and EM, and the CD8+ clones concentrated in EMRA.

This clonotype was picked up a small number of times. What it binds is unknown. Trimming took 0 bases from V and 0 from J; bases not matched to a gene: 3. The CDR3 is 16 amino acids. Germline assignment: CDR1 SGHRS and CDR2 YFSETQ. This rearrangement joins TRBV5-1 to TRBJ1-3; TRBD1 agrees at 7 bases. The specimen was PBMCs or a T cell subset sorted from them (not recorded which). The sequence was obtained from a man aged 18 to 30 who had mild COVID-19 (a few samples of this study predate the infection). Cell type and time point are not known. The CDR3 loop is CASSLAGTDSGNTIYF. In DNA, the CDR3 is TGCGCCAGCAGCTTGGCGGGGACAGACTCTGGAAACACCATATATTTT.